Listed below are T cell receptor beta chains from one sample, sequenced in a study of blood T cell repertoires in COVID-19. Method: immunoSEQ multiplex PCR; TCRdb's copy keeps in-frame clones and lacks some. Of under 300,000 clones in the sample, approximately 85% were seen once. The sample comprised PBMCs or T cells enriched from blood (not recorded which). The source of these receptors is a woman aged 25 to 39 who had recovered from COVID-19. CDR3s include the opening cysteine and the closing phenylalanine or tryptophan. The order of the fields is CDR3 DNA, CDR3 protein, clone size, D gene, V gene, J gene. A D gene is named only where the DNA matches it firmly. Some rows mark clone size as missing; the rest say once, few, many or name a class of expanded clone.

TGTGCCAGCAGTGACACGGGCAGGGTGTTTCAGCCCCAGCATTTT	CASSDTGRVFQPQHF	once	NA	TRBV2	TRBJ1-5
TGTGCCAGCAGCGTTGCGGCAGGGGGCTACGAGCAGTACTTC	CASSVAAGGYEQYF	NA	TRBD1	TRBV9	TRBJ2-7
TGCGCCAGCGGAGCGGGAGGAAGCTACAATGAGCAGTTCTTC	CASGAGGSYNEQFF	once	TRBD2	TRBV5-1	TRBJ2-1
TGTGCCAGCTCACCAGCACTTTCGAACACCGGGGAGCTGTTTTTT	CASSPALSNTGELFF	few	NA	TRBV18	TRBJ2-2
TGCGCCAGGACAAAACCCTATGGCTACACCTTC	CARTKPYGYTF	NA	NA	TRBV5-1	TRBJ1-2
TGCGCCAGCAGCCAGTCCGGGACTAGCGGGGGTTACGCGGATACGCAGTATTTT	CASSQSGTSGGYADTQYF	NA	TRBD2	TRBV4-3	TRBJ2-3
TGTGCCGTGCAGGGACAGATCTACGAGCAGTACTTC	CAVQGQIYEQYF	NA	TRBD1	TRBV7-8	TRBJ2-7
TGTGCCAGCAAACGGGGTTACAATGAGCAGTTCTTC	CASKRGYNEQFF	NA	NA	TRBV27	TRBJ2-1
TGTGCCAGCAGCTTGGTTGGCGGAACCTACGAGCAGTACTTC	CASSLVGGTYEQYF	NA	NA	TRBV5-4	TRBJ2-7
TGTGCCAGCAGCGTAGCGGAGACCTATGGCTACACCTTC	CASSVAETYGYTF	NA	NA	TRBV9	TRBJ1-2
TGTGCCAGCAGCGTAGCGTCCCACGGGACAGTTCAAGAGACCCAGTACTTC	CASSVASHGTVQETQYF	NA	TRBD1	TRBV9	TRBJ2-5
TGTGCCAGCAGCCAAGTAGCTAGCCTTAGTTCCTACGAGCAGTACTTC	CASSQVASLSSYEQYF	few	NA	TRBV4-2	TRBJ2-7
TGTGCCATCAGTCTCGACAGGGGCAATCAGCCCCAGCATTTT	CAISLDRGNQPQHF	NA	TRBD1	TRBV10-3	TRBJ1-5
TGTGCCAGCAGCCCCCAAGGATCAGGGGTGTTCGAGCAGTACTTC	CASSPQGSGVFEQYF	NA	NA	TRBV9	TRBJ2-7
TGTGCCAGCTCTCTGCTCAGGGGTTACCAGACAGATACGCAGTATTTT	CASSLLRGYQTDTQYF	few	NA	TRBV27	TRBJ2-3
TGTGCCAGCAGCTTCCCGGGAATGGGCAATGAGCAGTTCTTC	CASSFPGMGNEQFF	NA	NA	TRBV5-6	TRBJ2-1
TGTGCCAGCAGCCCAAAGACAGGGTCTTTACCTGGAAACACCATATATTTT	CASSPKTGSLPGNTIYF	NA	TRBD1	TRBV7-9	TRBJ1-3
TGTGCCAGCAGCTTAGTCGGCGGGGGCCGGGCCGGGGAGCTGTTTTTT	CASSLVGGGRAGELFF	NA	NA	TRBV11-3	TRBJ2-2
TGTGCCAGCAGCCCAGACAGGCTAGCCAAAAACATTCAGTACTTC	CASSPDRLAKNIQYF	NA	NA	TRBV7-9	TRBJ2-4
TGTGCCACCGTTCAACAGGGGGGGACTGAAGCTTTCTTT	CATVQQGGTEAFF	once	TRBD1	TRBV6-5	TRBJ1-1
TGTGCCAGCAGCTCGTCCGGGGGGACAGGGGCCTACGAGCAGTACTTC	CASSSSGGTGAYEQYF	NA	TRBD1	TRBV5-4	TRBJ2-7
TGTGCCAGCAGCCCAGGGGGTGTCTACGAGCAGTACTTC	CASSPGGVYEQYF	NA	TRBD1	TRBV28	TRBJ2-7
TGTGCCAGTAGTCGGGGGACTAGCGGGGCCTTCACCGGGGAGCTGTTTTTT	CASSRGTSGAFTGELFF	NA	TRBD2	TRBV19	TRBJ2-2
TGTGCCAGCAGCTCATCACCCGGGACAGGGGGCTCCTATAATTCACCCCTCCACTTT	CASSSSPGTGGSYNSPLHF	NA	TRBD1	TRBV7-8	TRBJ1-6
TGTGCCAGCAGCTTGTATAGTCAGGGTCCCCGCTTC	CASSLYSQGPRF	NA	NA	TRBV5-6	TRBJ2-7
TGTGCCAGTAGTGATCGGTGGCAGGGCACTGAAGCTTTCTTT	CASSDRWQGTEAFF	NA	NA	TRBV19	TRBJ1-1
TGTGCCAGCAATTTTGTCGAACGAGGCGAGCAGTTCTTC	CASNFVERGEQFF	NA	NA	TRBV2	TRBJ2-1
TGTGCCAGCAGTCCCGGACAGATCACAGATACGCAGTATTTT	CASSPGQITDTQYF	NA	NA	TRBV28	TRBJ2-3
TGTGCCTGGAGTGCCCACTACAGGGACAGGGAAGAAAATGGCTACACCTTC	CAWSAHYRDREENGYTF	NA	TRBD1	TRBV30	TRBJ1-2
TGCGCCAGCAGCTTGGGCGGGTCCGGCTCCTACAATGAGCAGTTCTTC	CASSLGGSGSYNEQFF	NA	NA	TRBV5-1	TRBJ2-1
TGCGCCAGCAGCTTGTGGACGGGACAGCTTTCTGGGGCCAACGTCCTGACTTTC	CASSLWTGQLSGANVLTF	NA	TRBD1	TRBV5-1	TRBJ2-6
TGCAGTGCTAGTAGCGGGAGAAACACCATATATTTT	CSASSGRNTIYF	NA	NA	TRBV20-1	TRBJ1-3
TGTGCCAGTACCAACCGGGACAGGGGCAATCAGCCCCAGCATTTT	CASTNRDRGNQPQHF	once	TRBD1	TRBV19	TRBJ1-5
TGTGCCAGCAGCGTCCAGGGTTATGGCTACACCTTC	CASSVQGYGYTF	NA	NA	TRBV9	TRBJ1-2
TGTGCCAGCAGTTCGGGACTAGCGGGAGGGACGGAAAACATTCAGTACTTC	CASSSGLAGGTENIQYF	NA	TRBD2	TRBV28	TRBJ2-4
TGTGCCACCAGCCCCTTAGGGCGTAGCGGGGGACCATACAATGAGCAGTTCTTC	CATSPLGRSGGPYNEQFF	NA	TRBD2	TRBV15	TRBJ2-1
TGTGCCAGCAGCACCACTAGCGGGAGCTTTAATGAGCAGTTCTTC	CASSTTSGSFNEQFF	NA	TRBD2	TRBV9	TRBJ2-1
TGTGCCAGCAGAAAGGGACAGAACTACGAGCAGTACTTC	CASRKGQNYEQYF	NA	TRBD1	TRBV2	TRBJ2-7
TGTGCCAGCAGCTTGGGTCGTGTTCCCGGGGAGCTGTTTTTT	CASSLGRVPGELFF	NA	NA	TRBV5-6	TRBJ2-2
TGTGCCAGCTCACCGGGACTAGCATCCGGGGAGCTGTTTTTT	CASSPGLASGELFF	NA	TRBD2	TRBV18	TRBJ2-2